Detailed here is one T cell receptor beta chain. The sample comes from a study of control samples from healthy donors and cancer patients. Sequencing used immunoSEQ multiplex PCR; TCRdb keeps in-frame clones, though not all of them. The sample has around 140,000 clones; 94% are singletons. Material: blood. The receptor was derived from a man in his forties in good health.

As DNA, the CDR3 is TGCAGCCACAGGGAGGGAAGCCTTCTCTACACCTTC. Translation: CSHREGSLLYTF. The V gene is TRBV29-1, the J gene TRBJ1-2; D is possibly TRBD1 (6 bases). The CDR3 runs to 12 residues. Germline loops: CDR1 SQVTM, CDR2 ANQGSEA. V was pared by 8 bases and J by 10 bases, with 20 bases between.